These 25 T cell receptor beta chains came from one sample sequenced in a study of PD-1 blockade in classical Hodgkin lymphoma. The protocol was immunoSEQ multiplex PCR, while the TCRdb copy is restricted to in-frame clones and leaves out a portion. The data show 70,000 or so clones, with 93% seen just once and less than 3.5% held by the top ten. As to time point: newly diagnosed, previously untreated cHL patient sample. The sample taken for sequencing was peripheral blood mononuclear cells (PBMCs). The receptors originated from a human donor with classical Hodgkin lymphoma.

The rearrangement joins TRBV29-1 to TRBJ2-2; D call uncertain. Trimming cost V 5 bases and J 4 bases, with 8 bases left between them. Germline-derived CDR1 and CDR2 are SQVTM and ANQGSEA. CDR3 length: 12 residues. CDR3 nucleotide sequence: TGCAGCGTTATCGTGGGCACCGGGGAGCTGTTTTTT. Its protein is CSVIVGTGELFF.

The chain carries TRBV7-9 and TRBJ2-5; no clear D gene. V shed 5 bases and J shed 0 bases, with 10 bases lying between them. This CDR3 contains 14 residues. Germline V gives CDR1 SEHNR, CDR2 FQNEAQ (reference sequence). CDR3 bases: TGTGCCAGCAGCGACCGCACGTACCAAGAGACCCAGTACTTC. It yields the protein CASSDRTYQETQYF. Complete variable domain (other parts from reference TRBV7-9 and TRBJ2-5): DTGVSQNPRHKITKRGQNVTFRCDPISEHNRLYWYRQTLGQGPEFLTYFQNEAQLEKSRLLSDRFSAERPKGSFSTLEIQRTEQGDSAMYLCASSDRTYQETQYFGPGTRLLVL.

This clone has just a few counts. The chain employs TRBV4-3 and TRBJ1-5; 7 nucleotides match TRBD1. This CDR3 region has 15 residues. Germline CDR1 is LGHNA and CDR2 is YSLEER. The V and J ends lost 0 bases and 7 bases, in that order; junction bases with no gene match: 6. CDR3 coding DNA: TGCGCCAGCAGCCAAGAGCCGCAGGGGGGCCAGCCCCAGCATTTT. Translated, it gives CASSQEPQGGQPQHF.

The V and J genes are TRBV5-1 and TRBJ1-1; 9 bases fit TRBD1. The V segment lost 4 bases and the J segment 4 bases; nucleotides outside the gene matches: 2. The CDR3 is 13 residues long. Germline-derived CDR1 and CDR2 are SGHRS and YFSETQ. DNA of the CDR3: TGCGCCAGCAGCCGACAGGGGGGCACTGAAGCTTTCTTT. Translation gives CASSRQGGTEAFF.

The chain carries TRBV5-4 and TRBJ2-1; D unclear. CDR1 and CDR2 (germline): SGHNT, YYREEE (reference sequence). V shed 5 bases and J shed 7 bases, with 16 bases lying between them. The CDR3 runs to 14 residues. The CDR3 bases are TGTGCCAGCAGGGACGATGGCCGCCAGAATGAGCAGTTCTTC. The encoded protein is CASRDDGRQNEQFF.

The V and J genes are TRBV20-1 and TRBJ1-1; D gene uncertain. There are 11 residues in the CDR3. Trimming took off 6 bases at V and 6 bases at J, with 11 bases between the two ends. The germline V gene encodes CDR1 DFQATT and CDR2 SNEGSKA (reference sequence). CDR3 bases: TGCAGTGCCTCCCACATTGCTGAAGCTTTCTTT. Protein: CSASHIAEAFF.

The V call is TRBV28, the J call TRBJ1-1, with TRBD1 as a possible D gene (5 bases). Germline V gene sequence: CDR1 MDHEN, CDR2 SYDVKM. Trimming cost V 3 bases and J 5 bases, with 16 bases left between them. This CDR3 spans 15 amino acids. The CDR3: CASSLRGAGDTEAFF. The DNA of the CDR3 is TGTGCCAGCAGTTTGAGAGGAGCGGGGGATACTGAAGCTTTCTTT.

The chain carries TRBV7-9 and TRBJ1-2, with 7 bases lining up with TRBD1. The CDR3 is 14 residues long. CDR1 is SEHNR and CDR2 is FQNEAQ in the germline V gene (reference sequence). Trimming removed 5 bases from V and 3 bases from J; junction bases left unmatched: 6. This chain's CDR3 is CASSRGQTYYGYTF. CDR3 nucleotide sequence: TGTGCCAGCAGCCGGGGACAGACATACTATGGCTACACCTTC.

The V call is TRBV15, the J call TRBJ1-2; tentative D call: TRBD1 (6 bases). CDR1 LNHNV and CDR2 YYDKDF come from the germline V gene (reference sequence). CDR3 size: 17 residues. V lost 0 bases and J lost 5, with 19 bases in between. In DNA form, the CDR3 reads TGTGCCACCAGCAGAGATTCTCTACAGGGTAGTCTGTATGGCTACACCTTC. Amino acids: CATSRDSLQGSLYGYTF. The full variable domain, with the rest looked up from reference TRBV15 and TRBJ1-2, is DAMVIQNPRYQVTQFGKPVTLSCSQTLNHNVMYWYQQKSSQAPKLLFHYYDKDFNNEADTPDNFQSRRPNTSFCFLDIRSPGLGDTAMYLCATSRDSLQGSLYGYTFGSGTRLTVV.

This clone showed up just a few times. The V and J genes are TRBV5-1 and TRBJ2-2, with 8 bases that match TRBD2. CDR3 length: 17 amino acids. The germline V gene has CDR1 SGHRS and CDR2 YFSETQ. Trimming removed 3 bases from V and 2 bases from J; junction bases left unmatched: 9. CDR3 DNA: TGCGCCAGCAGCTCAAGCGGGGGACCCACTAACACCGGGGAGCTGTTTTTT. Protein product: CASSSSGGPTNTGELFF.

V is TRBV5-1 and J is TRBJ1-1, with D perhaps TRBD1 (5 bases). CDR1 SGHRS and CDR2 YFSETQ come from the germline V gene. The CDR3 runs 14 residues. V was pared by 2 bases and J by 0 bases, with 8 bases between. As DNA, the CDR3 is TGCGCCAGCAGCTTTGAGGGGATGAACACTGAAGCTTTCTTT. As protein: CASSFEGMNTEAFF. The whole variable domain, filled in from reference TRBV5-1 and TRBJ1-1, reads KAGVTQTPRYLIKTRGQQVTLSCSPISGHRSVSWYQQTPGQGLQFLFEYFSETQRNKGNFPGRFSGRQFSNSRSEMNVSTLELGDSALYLCASSFEGMNTEAFFGQGTRLTVV.

The chain joins TRBV5-8 to TRBJ1-1; D ambiguous. The V gene lost 0 bases and the J gene lost 5 bases, with 14 bases spanning the gap. CDR1 SGHTS and CDR2 YDEGEE come from the germline V gene. The CDR3 has 15 amino acids. The CDR3 bases are TGTGCCAGCAGCTTGGATTACGGCGGTCGAACTGAAGCTTTCTTT. This gives the protein CASSLDYGGRTEAFF.

V gene TRBV7-9 combines with J gene TRBJ1-1; a weak D match, TRBD1 (5 bases). The CDR3 covers 15 residues. Deletions cut 3 bases from V and 7 bases from J, with 18 bases between. The germline CDR1 and CDR2 sequences are SEHNR and FQNEAQ (reference sequence). The CDR3 reads CASSFFRVGLGEAFF. The CDR3, as DNA: TGTGCCAGCAGCTTTTTCAGGGTAGGGCTTGGTGAAGCTTTCTTT.

Only one count was recorded for this clone. V usage is TRBV4-1 and J usage is TRBJ2-7; D possibly uses TRBD1 or TRBD2 (5 bases each). Trimming took off 1 base at V and 2 bases at J, with 9 bases between the two ends. The germline CDR1 and CDR2 sequences are MGHRA and YSYEKL. The CDR3 is 14 amino acids. CDR3 sequence: CASSQVGATYEQYF. The DNA of the CDR3 is TGCGCCAGCAGCCAAGTCGGGGCAACCTACGAGCAGTACTTC.

This clone was counted once. The chain uses TRBV7-9 and TRBJ2-1; D might be TRBD2 (6 bases). The germline V and J ends were trimmed by 3 bases and 3 bases, with 9 bases remaining between them. The length of the CDR3 is 14 residues. CDR1 SEHNR and CDR2 FQNEAQ come from the germline V gene (reference sequence). The CDR3 sequence: CASSLTSNYNEQFF. The CDR3 coding sequence is TGTGCCAGCAGCTTGACTAGTAACTACAATGAGCAGTTCTTC.

The rearrangement uses TRBV5-1 and TRBJ1-1; tentative D call: TRBD1 (5 bases). Trimming cost V 1 base and J 1 base, with 8 bases left between them. In germline, CDR1 is SGHRS, CDR2 YFSETQ. The CDR3 covers 14 residues. CDR3 sequence: CASSLLGGNTEAFF. The CDR3, as DNA: TGCGCCAGCAGCTTGTTGGGGGGGAACACTGAAGCTTTCTTT.

The chain employs TRBV10-1 and TRBJ2-7; D is possibly TRBD2 (7 bases). From germline, CDR1 is WNHNN and CDR2 SYGVQD (reference sequence). This CDR3 region has 15 residues. V lost 0 bases, J lost 7 bases, and 16 bases lay in between. The DNA of the CDR3 is TGCGCCAGCAGTGAGTCAGCAGGGGCGGGAGAAGAGCAGTACTTC. Translation gives CASSESAGAGEEQYF.

The rearrangement links TRBV9 to TRBJ1-2; no firm D call. The V gene lost 0 bases and the J gene lost 6 bases, with 9 bases spanning the gap. The CDR3 has 13 residues. The germline gives CDR1 SGDLS, CDR2 YYNGEE. The CDR3 spells CASSVAIKDGYTF. DNA for the CDR3: TGTGCCAGCAGCGTAGCTATCAAAGATGGCTACACCTTC.

The gene calls are TRBV5-4 and TRBJ1-4, with 9 bases aligning to TRBD1. This CDR3 is built from 15 residues. Unmatched junction bases numbered 9, after V lost 4 bases and J lost 8 bases. CDR1 is SGHNT and CDR2 is YYREEE in the germline V gene (reference sequence). The CDR3 coding sequence is TGTGCCAGCAGCCCCGAACAGGGGGCGCAGGAAAAACTGTTTTTT. It yields the protein CASSPEQGAQEKLFF.

The chain couples TRBV2 to TRBJ1-2; a weak D match, TRBD1 (5 bases). CDR1 is SNHLY and CDR2 is FYNNEI in the germline V gene. The CDR3 length is 13 residues. V gave up 4 bases and J gave up 6 bases, with 12 bases separating them. CDR3 DNA sequence: TGTGCCAGCAGTGCGGGGCGAGGCAATGGCTACACCTTC. Its translation is CASSAGRGNGYTF. Filled out from reference TRBV2 and TRBJ1-2, the complete variable domain reads EPEVTQTPSHQVTQMGQEVILRCVPISNHLYFYWYRQILGQKVEFLVSFYNNEISEKSEIFDDQFSVERPDGSNFTLKIRSTKLEDSAMYFCASSAGRGNGYTFGSGTRLTVV.

The gene calls are TRBV4-1 and TRBJ1-5; D possibly corresponds to TRBD1 (6 bases). The germline V gene has CDR1 MGHRA and CDR2 YSYEKL. Trimming removed 0 bases from V and 0 bases from J, with 12 bases in between. This CDR3 region has 17 residues. The CDR3 DNA is TGCGCCAGCAGCCAAGAAGGGGGGCCGATTAGCAATCAGCCCCAGCATTTT. It yields the protein CASSQEGGPISNQPQHF.

This clone showed up just once. V is TRBV7-8 and J is TRBJ1-5; D unresolved. Germline values: CDR1 SGHVS, CDR2 FQNEAQ. V was clipped by 1 base and J by 0 bases, with 10 bases between them. The CDR3 is made up of 16 amino acids. The CDR3 sequence: CASSLVTRYSNQPQHF. CDR3 nucleotide sequence: TGTGCCAGCAGCTTAGTGACCAGATATAGCAATCAGCCCCAGCATTTT.

V is TRBV30 and J is TRBJ1-1, with TRBD1 identical over 9 bases. The CDR3 loop spans 16 amino acids. Germline V gene lookup returns CDR1 GTSNPN and CDR2 SVGIG (reference sequence). V dropped 3 bases and J dropped 5; count of bases not matched to a gene: 13. The CDR3 DNA reads TGTGCCTGGAGGGAGGGTTGGACAGGGGAAGGTACTGAAGCTTTCTTT. It translates to CAWREGWTGEGTEAFF.

CDR3 amino acids: CASSLGQGPYEQYF. The CDR3 nucleotides are TGTGCCAGCAGCCTGGGACAGGGGCCCTACGAGCAGTACTTC. The rearrangement uses TRBV14 and TRBJ2-7; 10 bases map to TRBD1. Losses at the gene ends were 4 bases for V and 2 bases for J; bases not matched to a gene: 2. The CDR3 covers 14 residues. Germline V gives CDR1 SGHDN, CDR2 FVKESK.

This clone was counted a single time. The rearrangement uses TRBV6-4 and TRBJ2-1, with no clear D. The CDR3 spans 14 residues. Germline CDR1 and CDR2: MRHNA and SNTAGT. Trimming took off 3 bases at V and 8 bases at J, with 14 bases between the two ends. CDR3 region: CASSEQPYFDEQFF. CDR3 DNA sequence: TGTGCCAGCAGTGAACAGCCCTATTTCGATGAGCAGTTCTTC.